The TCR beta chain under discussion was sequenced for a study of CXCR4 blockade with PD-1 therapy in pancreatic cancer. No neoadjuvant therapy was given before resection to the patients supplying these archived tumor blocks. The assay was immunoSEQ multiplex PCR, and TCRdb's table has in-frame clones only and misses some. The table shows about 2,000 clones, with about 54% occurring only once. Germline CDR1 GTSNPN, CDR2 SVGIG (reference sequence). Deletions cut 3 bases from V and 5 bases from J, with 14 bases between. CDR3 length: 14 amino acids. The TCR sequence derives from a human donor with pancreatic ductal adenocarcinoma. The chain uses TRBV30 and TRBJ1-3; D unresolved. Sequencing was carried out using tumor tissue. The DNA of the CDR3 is TGTGCCTGGAGCGCTCCCCCCGGGAGAAACACCATATATTTT. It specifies CAWSAPPGRNTIYF.